This T cell receptor beta chain is drawn from a study of blood T cell repertoires in COVID-19. Study at large: Samples of COVID-19 (acute and convalescent) were obtained from the United States, Italy and Spain. T cells, B-cell-depleted T cells, or PBMCs provided the cDNA or gDNA that served as material.

Patients from Seattle were sampled longitudinally, starting during active infection. How the authors handled the data: Estimated nucleated cell counts came from reference gene primer amplification. Libraries were prepared by immunoSEQ multiplex PCR; TCRdb keeps only in-frame clonotypes and omits some of them. The DNA was the basis for D and trimming; V, J and clone size are from that table. The sample includes under 250,000 clones, 70% to 90% of them seen just once. This CDR3 spans 17 amino acids. The germline V and J ends were trimmed by 1 base and 1 base, with 16 bases remaining between them. Per germline, CDR1 LGHNA and CDR2 YSLEER.

V usage is TRBV4-3 and J usage is TRBJ1-2, with a weak D call TRBD1 (5 bases). The sequence was obtained from a woman between 65 and 79 years old with COVID-19, enrolled during active disease. Material: peripheral blood. In DNA form, the CDR3 reads TGCGCCAGCAGCCAAGCCCACAAGTCGGGGGGTAACTATGGCTACACCTTC. This codes for CASSQAHKSGGNYGYTF.